The TCR beta chain under discussion was sequenced for a study of shared clonotypes between healthy human individuals. Study conclusions and caveats: Sharing across four donors was highest in naive CD4 (approximately 5%) and lowest in memory CD8 (roughly 0.4%).

Deep-level running was used for the assay. It was around 190 ng DNA, 25,000 to 35,000 T cell genomes, that sorted-subset replicate PCRs used. Authors' processing steps: Sequence data from immunoSEQ were junction-only and lacked quality scores; consequently, filtering differed. Produced via immunoSEQ multiplex PCR; TCRdb's table is partial and in-frame only. Clone size and the V and J calls come from that table; the DNA yielded D and trimming. The sample has about 990,000 clones, 70% to 80% seen once. CDR1 is SGHDT and CDR2 is YYEEEE in the germline V gene. V was shortened by 1 base and J by 4 bases, with 11 bases between the two germline ends. The CDR3 spans 14 residues. Worth noting for this clone: What it recognizes is unknown.

This sequence originates from a man younger than 35 in good health. Some clones in this sample may be carry-over from other donors' samples. The chain is built from TRBV5-6 and TRBJ2-5, with a tentative D call TRBD1 (7 bases). Sequencing was done on a sample of memory CD4+ T cells from PBMCs. Documented subset: CD45RA-negative fraction. CDR3: CASSLRQGGETQYF. Here the CDR3 DNA reads TGTGCCAGCAGCTTGAGACAGGGAGGAGAGACCCAGTACTTC. Using reference TRBV5-6 and TRBJ2-5 for the parts outside the CDR3, the full variable domain is DAGVTQSPTHLIKTRGQQVTLRCSPKSGHDTVSWYQQALGQGPQFIFQYYEEEERQRGNFPDRFSGHQFPNYSSELNVNALLLGDSALYLCASSLRQGGETQYFGPGTRLLVL.